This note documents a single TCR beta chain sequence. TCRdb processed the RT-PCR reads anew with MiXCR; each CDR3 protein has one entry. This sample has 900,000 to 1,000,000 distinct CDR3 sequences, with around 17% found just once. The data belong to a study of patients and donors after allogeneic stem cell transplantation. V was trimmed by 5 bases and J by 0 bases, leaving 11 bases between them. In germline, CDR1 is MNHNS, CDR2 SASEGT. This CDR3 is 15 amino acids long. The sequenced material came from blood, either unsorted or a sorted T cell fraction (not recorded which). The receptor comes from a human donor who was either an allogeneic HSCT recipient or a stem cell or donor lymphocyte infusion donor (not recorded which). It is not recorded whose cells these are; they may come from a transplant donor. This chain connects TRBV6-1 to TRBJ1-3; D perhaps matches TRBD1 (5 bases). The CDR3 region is CASSLGLISGNTIYF. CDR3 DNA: TGTGCCAGCAGTCTGGGACTCATCTCTGGAAACACCATATATTTT.